The 22 T cell receptor beta chains listed next were all sequenced from one sample in a study of response to subunit inactivated influenza vaccine. Each CDR3 protein gets one entry after TCRdb re-called the RT-PCR reads with MiXCR. The profile shows about 310,000 distinct CDR3 sequences, 20% to 25% of them singletons. This specimen consisted of PBMCs from blood, obtained about 20 months after vaccination. These TCRs come from a man between 50 and 69 years old who received an inactivated influenza vaccine.

V is TRBV5-5 and J is TRBJ1-2, with a weak D call TRBD1 (6 bases). The CDR3 loop spans 13 amino acids. With 4 bases removed from V and 4 bases from J, the gap between germline ends came to 11 bases. Germline CDR1 reads SGHKS; CDR2 reads YYEKEE (reference sequence). The CDR3 loop reads CASSRTVLYGYTF. The CDR3 DNA reads TGTGCCAGCAGCCGGACAGTCCTCTATGGCTACACCTTC.

J is TRBJ2-5 and V is TRBV28; D is possibly TRBD2 (5 bases). V dropped 6 bases and J dropped 0 bases, with 8 bases sitting between them. The CDR3 spans 13 residues. From germline, CDR1 is MDHEN and CDR2 SYDVKM. The CDR3 here is CASRSGYQETQYF. In DNA form, the CDR3 reads TGTGCCAGCAGGTCGGGGTACCAAGAGACCCAGTACTTC.

There are a few counts of this clonotype. The final CDR3 position lacks the conserved phenylalanine or tryptophan, pointing to a likely read error. Because the CDR3's place on the DNA is in doubt, the DNA is left out and the CDR3 is given as listed by TCRdb. The chain joins TRBV21-1 to TRBJ1-1; TRBD1 is the table's D call, not checked against the DNA. TRBV21-1 is shown as a pseudogene. The CDR3 is 15 amino acids in total, end residues counted. The chain's CDR3 is CASSTKGTGNTEASI.

In its sample, this clonotype was seen a few times. The chain employs TRBV2 and TRBJ2-7; 7 bases are shared with TRBD1. The ends lost 3 bases at V and 5 bases at J; junction bases unmatched: 10. This CDR3 contains 15 residues. Germline V gene lookup returns CDR1 SNHLY and CDR2 FYNNEI. The DNA for the CDR3 is TGTGCCAGCAGTGAGGGACAGAACCTCGTCCACGAGCAGTACTTC. Protein sequence: CASSEGQNLVHEQYF.

The chain uses TRBV20-1 and TRBJ1-3; D is unclear. The germline V gene has CDR1 DFQATT and CDR2 SNEGSKA (reference sequence). This CDR3 is 18 amino acids long. V was cut by 3 bases and J by 4 bases, with 25 bases left in between. The DNA for the CDR3 is TGCAGTGCTAGGACCCCAGCCATCAGCGGGGTTTTCGGAAACACCATATATTTT. Protein product: CSARTPAISGVFGNTIYF.

The CDR3 region is CASSFKGTYNEQFF. CDR3 DNA sequence: TGTGCCAGCAGTTTCAAGGGAACCTACAATGAGCAGTTCTTC. The chain recombines TRBV27 with TRBJ2-1; D call uncertain. Germline CDR1 MNHEY, CDR2 SMNVEV (reference sequence). Trimming cost V 3 bases and J 2 bases, with 8 bases left between them. This CDR3 spans 14 amino acids.

The chain employs TRBV5-1 and TRBJ1-1; D gene uncertain. Germline V CDR1 and CDR2: SGHRS, YFSETQ. Between the trimmed V and J ends, which lost 0 bases and 8 bases, there was a span of 14 bases. This CDR3 is 14 amino acids long. DNA of the CDR3: TGCGCCAGCAGCTTGGCCCTGAGGGATTTAGAAGCTTTCTTT. Translated, it gives CASSLALRDLEAFF.

This clonotype has a handful of counts. This rearrangement joins TRBV20-1 to TRBJ1-3; no firm D call. Germline assignment: CDR1 DFQATT and CDR2 SNEGSKA (reference sequence). The CDR3 loop spans 17 amino acids. V was cut by 2 bases and J by 0 bases, with 17 bases left in between. The DNA of the CDR3 is TGCAGTGCTAGAACCGTACTTGACGGAAGCTCTGGAAACACCATATATTTT. Encoded protein: CSARTVLDGSSGNTIYF.

A few counts support this clonotype. For the CDR3, the DNA is TGCGCCAGCCGACAGTGGGATAATGAAAAACTGTTTTTT. This translates into CASRQWDNEKLFF. The chain joins TRBV10-2 to TRBJ1-4, with a weak D call TRBD1 (5 bases). Germline assignment: CDR1 WSHSY and CDR2 SAAADI. V was shortened by 8 bases and J by 4 bases, with 11 bases between the two germline ends. CDR3 length: 13 residues.

The rearrangement joins TRBV15 to TRBJ1-5; no clear D. The CDR3 is 13 residues long. The V and J ends lost 0 bases and 6 bases respectively, with 6 bases between them. Germline V gene sequence: CDR1 LNHNV, CDR2 YYDKDF (reference sequence). CDR3 in amino acids: CATSRDRTQPQHF. The CDR3 DNA sequence: TGTGCCACCAGCAGAGATCGCACTCAGCCCCAGCATTTT.

This clonotype was counted only a few times. The V gene is TRBV6-5, the J gene TRBJ1-2; tentatively, D is TRBD1 (5 bases). CDR3 length: 15 residues. The germline gives CDR1 MNHEY, CDR2 SVGAGI. Trimming stripped 1 base from V and 2 bases from J, with 11 bases between. The CDR3 sequence is CASSYFRGGNYGYTF. The CDR3 DNA reads TGTGCCAGCAGTTACTTTCGGGGGGGAAACTATGGCTACACCTTC.

The V call is TRBV20-1, the J call TRBJ1-2; TRBD1 is a possible D gene (5 bases). The germline V gene encodes CDR1 DFQATT and CDR2 SNEGSKA (reference sequence). The CDR3 extends over 13 amino acids. The V end was cut by 2 bases, the J end by 4 bases, with 11 bases between. CDR3 sequence: CSARQTASYGYTF. Here the CDR3 DNA reads TGCAGTGCTAGACAGACAGCTTCCTATGGCTACACCTTC.

This clonotype was detected a few times. This chain connects TRBV14 to TRBJ1-2, with TRBD1 matching 8 bases. The CDR3 loop spans 18 amino acids. V shed 2 bases and J 4 bases; nucleotides not matched to a gene: 15. The germline V gene has CDR1 SGHDN and CDR2 FVKESK. CDR3 loop: CASSQLDYRQGTFYGYTF. CDR3 bases: TGTGCCAGCAGCCAATTAGACTACCGACAGGGGACTTTCTATGGCTACACCTTC.

This clonotype has only a few counts. CDR3: CASSVLNPGRPNTEAFF. The CDR3 nucleotides are TGTGCCAGCAGCGTACTCAATCCGGGACGGCCGAACACTGAAGCTTTCTTT. This rearrangement joins TRBV5-6 to TRBJ1-1, with a possible D match to TRBD1 (5 bases). Looked up from germline, CDR1 is SGHDT and CDR2 is YYEEEE. V was shortened by 4 bases and J by 1 base, with 20 bases between the two germline ends. This CDR3 spans 17 amino acids.

This clonotype has just a few counts. The chain carries TRBV2 and TRBJ2-7, with D perhaps given as TRBD1 or TRBD2 (6 bases each). The ends were cut back, 7 bases at V and 7 bases at J, with 17 bases in the middle. The CDR3 covers 13 residues. Germline lookup yields CDR1 SNHLY and CDR2 FYNNEI. The CDR3 protein is CASKGEASGEQYF. The CDR3 region has the DNA TGTGCCAGCAAGGGGGAGGCCTCCGGAGAGCAGTACTTC.

This chain links TRBV4-3 with TRBJ1-1; tentative D call: TRBD1 (5 bases). V lost 4 bases and J lost 5, with 17 bases in between. CDR1 and CDR2 from the germline V gene are LGHNA and YSLEER. The CDR3 runs to 15 residues. CDR3 residues: CASSPVWGGETEAFF. CDR3 nucleotides: TGCGCCAGCAGCCCGGTATGGGGGGGAGAGACTGAAGCTTTCTTT.

This clonotype was found a few times. The chain carries TRBV5-6 and TRBJ2-3, with D unclear. The germline gives CDR1 SGHDT, CDR2 YYEEEE. The CDR3 has 15 residues. Trimming took off 2 bases at V and 2 bases at J, with 12 bases between the two ends. The CDR3 nucleotides read TGTGCCAGCAGCTTTTATTACAGCCTCACAGATACGCAGTATTTT. It specifies CASSFYYSLTDTQYF.

V usage is TRBV18 and J usage is TRBJ2-1; D not resolved. The CDR3 runs 15 residues. The V gene lost 2 bases and the J gene lost 2 bases, with 10 bases spanning the gap. The germline gives CDR1 KGHSH, CDR2 LQKENI. The CDR3 protein is CASSPMQMTYNEQFF. DNA for the CDR3: TGTGCCAGCTCACCAATGCAGATGACCTACAATGAGCAGTTCTTC. Full variable domain (remainder filled in from reference TRBV18 and TRBJ2-1): NAGVMQNPRHLVRRRGQEARLRCSPMKGHSHVYWYRQLPEEGLKFMVYLQKENIIDESGMPKERFSAEFPKEGPSILRIQQVVRGDSAAYFCASSPMQMTYNEQFFGPGTRLTVL.

This clonotype was detected ten times or more. This chain joins TRBV6-2 or TRBV6-3 and TRBJ1-1, with D possibly being TRBD1 (5 bases). The CDR3 is 17 residues long. Germline V gene data show CDR1 as MNHEY and CDR2 as SVGEGT. Trimming removed 6 bases at V and 0 bases at J, with 20 bases between. The CDR3: CASSSSTGGGMNTEAFF. CDR3 bases: TGTGCCAGCAGCTCTTCGACTGGTGGGGGAATGAACACTGAAGCTTTCTTT.

This clonotype was recorded a few times. The V gene is TRBV12-3 or TRBV12-4, the J gene TRBJ1-5, with D unclear. CDR3 length: 13 amino acids. Trimming shortened V by 3 bases and J by 6 bases, and 9 bases separated the two germline ends. CDR3 coding DNA: TGTGCCAGCAGTTTCGGTGGGGTTCAGCCCCAGCATTTT. Translated, it gives CASSFGGVQPQHF.

The chain is built from TRBV27 and TRBJ1-4, with D possibly TRBD1 on 6 matching bases. From germline, CDR1 is MNHEY and CDR2 SMNVEV (reference sequence). The CDR3 consists of 15 residues. Trimming left V 7 bases short and J 4 bases short, with 16 bases between. CDR3 in DNA: TGTGCCAGCAAATCCTCGGGGGCCGGTAATGAAAAACTGTTTTTT. It specifies CASKSSGAGNEKLFF.

There are a few counts of this clonotype. A junction end diverges from the germline sequence, so it may reflect a read error. This chain links TRBV5-1 with TRBJ1-1, with D maybe TRBD1 (5 bases). The CDR3 covers 15 residues. Germline V gene lookup returns CDR1 SGHRS and CDR2 YFSETQ. The CDR3 sequence: CASTRRDPANAEAFF. CDR3 nucleotide sequence: TGCGCCAGCACCCGAAGGGACCCCGCGAACGCTGAAGCTTTCTTT.